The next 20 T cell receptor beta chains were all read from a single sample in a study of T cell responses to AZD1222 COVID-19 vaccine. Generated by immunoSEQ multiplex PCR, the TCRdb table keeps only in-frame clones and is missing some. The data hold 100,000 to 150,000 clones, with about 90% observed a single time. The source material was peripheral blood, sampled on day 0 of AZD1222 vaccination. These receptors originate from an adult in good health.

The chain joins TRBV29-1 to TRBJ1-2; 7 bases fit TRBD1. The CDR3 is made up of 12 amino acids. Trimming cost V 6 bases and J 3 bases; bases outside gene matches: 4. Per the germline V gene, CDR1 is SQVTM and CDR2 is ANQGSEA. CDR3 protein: CSVGTVDYGYTF. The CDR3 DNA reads TGCAGCGTGGGGACAGTGGACTATGGCTACACCTTC.

The DNA of the CDR3 is TGCGCCAGCAGCTCCATTGGGAAAATCCCGTCTGAAGCTTTCTTT. Translating gives CASSSIGKIPSEAFF. The chain links TRBV5-1 to TRBJ1-1; D unresolved. This CDR3 is built from 15 residues. Germline lookup yields CDR1 SGHRS and CDR2 YFSETQ. V lost 3 bases and J 6 bases, leaving 18 bases between the germline ends.

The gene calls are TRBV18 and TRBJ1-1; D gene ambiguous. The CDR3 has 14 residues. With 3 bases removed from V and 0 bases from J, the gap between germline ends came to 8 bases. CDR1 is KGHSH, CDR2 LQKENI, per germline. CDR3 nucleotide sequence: TGTGCCAGCTCACCGGTTTCGATGAACACTGAAGCTTTCTTT. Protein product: CASSPVSMNTEAFF.

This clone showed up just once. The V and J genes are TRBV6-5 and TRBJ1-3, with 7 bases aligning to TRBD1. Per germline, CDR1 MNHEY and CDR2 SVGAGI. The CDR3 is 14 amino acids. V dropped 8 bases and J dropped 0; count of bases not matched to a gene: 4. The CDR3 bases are TGTGCCAGCGCTTCAGGGGGCTCTGGAAACACCATATATTTT. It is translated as CASASGGSGNTIYF.

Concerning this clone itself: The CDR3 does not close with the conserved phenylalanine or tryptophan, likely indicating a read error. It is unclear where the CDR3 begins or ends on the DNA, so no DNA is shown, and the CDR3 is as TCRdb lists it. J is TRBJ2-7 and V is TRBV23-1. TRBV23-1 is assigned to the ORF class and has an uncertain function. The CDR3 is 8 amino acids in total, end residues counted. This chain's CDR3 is CASSQTPN.

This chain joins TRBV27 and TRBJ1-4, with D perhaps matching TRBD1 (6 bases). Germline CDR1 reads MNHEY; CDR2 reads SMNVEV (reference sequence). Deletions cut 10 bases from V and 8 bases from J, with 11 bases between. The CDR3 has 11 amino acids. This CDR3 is CATGVKEKLFF. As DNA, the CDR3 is TGTGCCACAGGGGTTAAGGAAAAACTGTTTTTT.

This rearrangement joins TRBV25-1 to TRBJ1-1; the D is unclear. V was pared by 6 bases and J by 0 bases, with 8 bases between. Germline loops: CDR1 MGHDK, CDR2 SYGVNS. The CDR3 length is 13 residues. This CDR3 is CASRYGMNTEAFF. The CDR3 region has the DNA TGTGCCAGCAGGTACGGAATGAACACTGAAGCTTTCTTT.

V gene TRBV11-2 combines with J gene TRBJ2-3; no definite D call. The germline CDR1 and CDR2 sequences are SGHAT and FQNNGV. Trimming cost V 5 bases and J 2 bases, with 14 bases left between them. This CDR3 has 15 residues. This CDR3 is CASSLLPKATDTQYF. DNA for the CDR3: TGTGCCAGCAGCCTCCTCCCCAAGGCCACAGATACGCAGTATTTT.

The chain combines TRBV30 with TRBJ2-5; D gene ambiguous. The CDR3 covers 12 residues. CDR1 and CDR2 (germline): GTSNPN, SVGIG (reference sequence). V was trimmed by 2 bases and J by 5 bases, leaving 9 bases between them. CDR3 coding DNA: TGTGCCTGGAGTCCGCTGCGGGAGACCCAGTACTTC. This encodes CAWSPLRETQYF.

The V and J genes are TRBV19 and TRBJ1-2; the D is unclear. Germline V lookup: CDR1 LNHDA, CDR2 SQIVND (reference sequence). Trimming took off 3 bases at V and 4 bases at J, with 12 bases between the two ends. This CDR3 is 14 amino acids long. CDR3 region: CASSIVAGSYGYTF. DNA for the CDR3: TGTGCCAGTAGTATTGTCGCAGGAAGCTATGGCTACACCTTC.

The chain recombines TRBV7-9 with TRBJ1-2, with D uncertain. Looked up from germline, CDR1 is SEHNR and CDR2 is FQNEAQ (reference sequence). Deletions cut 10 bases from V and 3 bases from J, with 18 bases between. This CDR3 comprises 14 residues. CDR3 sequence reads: CATQPARADYGYTF. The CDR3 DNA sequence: TGTGCCACCCAACCCGCGCGTGCGGACTATGGCTACACCTTC. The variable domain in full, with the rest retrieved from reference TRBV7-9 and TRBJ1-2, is DTGVSQNPRHKITKRGQNVTFRCDPISEHNRLYWYRQTLGQGPEFLTYFQNEAQLEKSRLLSDRFSAERPKGSFSTLEIQRTEQGDSAMYLCATQPARADYGYTFGSGTRLTVV.

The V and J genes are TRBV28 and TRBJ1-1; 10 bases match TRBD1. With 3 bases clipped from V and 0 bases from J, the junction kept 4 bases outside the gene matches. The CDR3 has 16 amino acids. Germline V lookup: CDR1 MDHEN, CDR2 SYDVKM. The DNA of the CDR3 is TGTGCCAGCAGTTTTCCGACAGGGGGCCTGAACACTGAAGCTTTCTTT. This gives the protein CASSFPTGGLNTEAFF.

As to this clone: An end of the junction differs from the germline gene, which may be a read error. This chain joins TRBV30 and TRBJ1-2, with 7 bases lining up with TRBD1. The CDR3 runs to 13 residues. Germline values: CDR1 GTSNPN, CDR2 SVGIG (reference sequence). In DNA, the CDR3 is TGTGCCTGGGCGACAGGGACTAAGTATGGCTACACCTTC. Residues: CAWATGTKYGYTF.

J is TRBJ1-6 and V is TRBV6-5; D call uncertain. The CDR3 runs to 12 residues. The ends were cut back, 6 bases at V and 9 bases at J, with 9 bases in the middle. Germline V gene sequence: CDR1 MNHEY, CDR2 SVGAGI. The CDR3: CASRLGSSPLHF. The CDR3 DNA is TGTGCCAGCAGACTCGGAAGTTCACCCCTCCACTTT.

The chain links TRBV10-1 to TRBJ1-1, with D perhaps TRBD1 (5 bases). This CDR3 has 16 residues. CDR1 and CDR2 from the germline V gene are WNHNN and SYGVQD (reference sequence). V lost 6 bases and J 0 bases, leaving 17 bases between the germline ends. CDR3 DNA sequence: TGCGCCAGCAGGGGGGAGGCGGGACCTATGAACACTGAAGCTTTCTTT. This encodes CASRGEAGPMNTEAFF.

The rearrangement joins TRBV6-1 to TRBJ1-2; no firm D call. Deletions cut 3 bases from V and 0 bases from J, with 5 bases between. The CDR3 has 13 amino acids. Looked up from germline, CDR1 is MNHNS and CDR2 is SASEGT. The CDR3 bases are TGTGCCAGCAGTGATCACACTAACTATGGCTACACCTTC. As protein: CASSDHTNYGYTF.

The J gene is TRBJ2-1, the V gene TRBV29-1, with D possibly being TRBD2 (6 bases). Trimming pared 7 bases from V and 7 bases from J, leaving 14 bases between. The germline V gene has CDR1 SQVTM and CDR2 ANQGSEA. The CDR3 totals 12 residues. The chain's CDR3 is CSASATRNEQFF. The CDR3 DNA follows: TGCAGCGCTAGCGCGACGCGTAATGAGCAGTTCTTC.

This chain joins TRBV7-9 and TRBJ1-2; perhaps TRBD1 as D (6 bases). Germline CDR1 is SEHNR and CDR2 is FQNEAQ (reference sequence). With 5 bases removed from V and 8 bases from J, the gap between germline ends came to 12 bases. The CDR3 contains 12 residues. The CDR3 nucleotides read TGTGCCAGCAGCCCACAGGGAGGCGGCTACACCTTC. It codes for CASSPQGGGYTF.

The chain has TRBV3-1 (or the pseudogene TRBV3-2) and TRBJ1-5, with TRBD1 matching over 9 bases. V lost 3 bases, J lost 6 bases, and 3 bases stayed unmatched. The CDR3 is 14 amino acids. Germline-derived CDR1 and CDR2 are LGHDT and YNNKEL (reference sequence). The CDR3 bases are TGTGCCAGCAGCCAGAGACAGGGGGTTCAGCCCCAGCATTTT. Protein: CASSQRQGVQPQHF.

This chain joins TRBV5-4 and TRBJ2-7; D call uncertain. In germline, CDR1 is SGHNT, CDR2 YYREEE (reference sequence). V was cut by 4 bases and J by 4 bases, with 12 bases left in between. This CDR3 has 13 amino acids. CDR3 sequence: CASSLSGNYEQYF. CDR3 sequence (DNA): TGTGCCAGCAGCCTCAGTGGAAATTACGAGCAGTACTTC.